A single sample is the source of the 26 T cell receptor beta chains below, sequenced in a study of Ad26.COV2.S vaccination and SARS-CoV-2 variants. Measured with immunoSEQ multiplex PCR; TCRdb has only the in-frame clones, and not every one. Counted here are a few hundred thousand clones, 83% occurring once; the ten biggest clones make up around 7%. Sample treatment: around 19 received Ad26.COV2.S at low or high dose, single or two shots; about 5 received placebo; per-sample allocation not given. Sampling was done on day 63 after the first vaccine or placebo injection. The sample here was peripheral blood, taken in a trial of Ad26.COV2.S vaccine versus placebo. The receptors come from a person between 18 and 59 years old who received the Ad26.COV2.S COVID-19 vaccine or a placebo.

The chain joins TRBV5-6 to TRBJ2-7; possible D gene TRBD1, 7 bases. V lost 3 bases to trimming and J lost 3 bases, with 19 bases between them. CDR3 length: 16 residues. CDR1 and CDR2 (germline): SGHDT, YYEEEE. The CDR3 nucleotides read TGTGCCAGCAGCTGGGGACTGGGACAGACCCTCTACGAGCAGTACTTC. This sequence encodes CASSWGLGQTLYEQYF.

This chain joins TRBV20-1 and TRBJ2-2; the D is unclear. The germline V gene has CDR1 DFQATT and CDR2 SNEGSKA (reference sequence). CDR3 length equals 13 residues. Trimming stripped 3 bases from V and 4 bases from J, with 9 bases between. The CDR3 loop is CSASTTPTGELFF. In nucleotides, the CDR3 is TGCAGTGCTAGTACGACTCCCACCGGGGAGCTGTTTTTT.

The chain employs TRBV6-6 and TRBJ2-7; 8 bases are shared with TRBD2. Germline V gene lookup returns CDR1 MNHNY and CDR2 SVGAGI (reference sequence). Trimming took 8 bases from V and 7 from J; bases not matched to a gene: 7. CDR3 length: 12 residues. CDR3 DNA: TGTGCCAGCGAAGGCGCGGGGGGAGAGCAGTACTTC. This gives the protein CASEGAGGEQYF.

This chain links TRBV5-6 with TRBJ1-1, with a possible D match to TRBD1 (6 bases). Germline assignment: CDR1 SGHDT and CDR2 YYEEEE. Deletions cut 0 bases from V and 1 base from J, with 7 bases between. The CDR3 runs 14 residues. The CDR3 coding sequence is TGTGCCAGCAGCTTGGACAGGGCGAACACTGAAGCTTTCTTT. It encodes CASSLDRANTEAFF.

The CDR3 DNA follows: TGTGCCAGCAGCTTTACCGGTCAGGGAAGGAAAGAGACCCAGTACTTC. It codes for CASSFTGQGRKETQYF. The rearrangement links TRBV7-2 to TRBJ2-5; weak D call: TRBD1 (5 bases). Looked up from germline, CDR1 is SGHTA and CDR2 is FQGNSA. With 3 bases removed from V and 3 bases from J, the gap between germline ends came to 17 bases. The CDR3 covers 16 residues.

The rearrangement uses TRBV14 and TRBJ2-1; 7 nucleotides line up with TRBD1. J was trimmed by 12 bases and V by 3 bases; bases with no gene match: 8. This CDR3 has 13 residues. Germline assignment: CDR1 SGHDN and CDR2 FVKESK. The CDR3 spells CASSHLNRDRQFF. Here the CDR3 DNA reads TGTGCCAGCAGCCACTTAAACCGGGACAGGCAGTTCTTC.

The V call is TRBV19, the J call TRBJ1-5; no reliable D call. Germline CDR1 and CDR2: LNHDA and SQIVND (reference sequence). CDR3 length: 17 residues. Trimming pared 2 bases from V and 6 bases from J, leaving 20 bases between. The CDR3 coding sequence is TGTGCCAGTAGTATATTCGGGCGGGGAGGAAATCGTCAGCCCCAGCATTTT. Translated, it gives CASSIFGRGGNRQPQHF. Looking up the rest from reference TRBV19 and TRBJ1-5 gives the full variable domain: DGGITQSPKYLFRKEGQNVTLSCEQNLNHDAMYWYRQDPGQGLRLIYYSQIVNDFQKGDIAEGYSVSREKKESFPLTVTSAQKNPTAFYLCASSIFGRGGNRQPQHFGDGTRLSIL.

The chain carries TRBV2 and TRBJ1-4; 8 bases are shared with TRBD1. Germline CDR1 is SNHLY and CDR2 is FYNNEI. J lost 3 bases, V lost 5 bases, and 5 bases had no gene match. The length of the CDR3 is 15 residues. Written as DNA, the CDR3 is TGTGCCAGCAGTCCTCAGACAGGGGCTAATGAAAAACTGTTTTTT. This sequence encodes CASSPQTGANEKLFF. Full variable domain (outside the CDR3, taken from reference TRBV2 and TRBJ1-4): EPEVTQTPSHQVTQMGQEVILRCVPISNHLYFYWYRQILGQKVEFLVSFYNNEISEKSEIFDDQFSVERPDGSNFTLKIRSTKLEDSAMYFCASSPQTGANEKLFFGSGTQLSVL.

The rearrangement links TRBV30 to TRBJ1-2; no clear D gene. Germline V gene sequence: CDR1 GTSNPN, CDR2 SVGIG (reference sequence). V was shortened by 0 bases and J by 6 bases, with 8 bases between the two germline ends. The CDR3 has 12 residues. The CDR3 protein is CAWSVLRDGYTF. The CDR3 region has the DNA TGTGCCTGGAGTGTTCTACGGGATGGCTACACCTTC. Variable domain in full (rest from reference TRBV30 and TRBJ1-2): SQTIHQWPATLVQPVGSPLSLECTVEGTSNPNLYWYRQAAGRGLQLLFYSVGIGQISSEVPQNLSASRPQDRQFILSSKKLLLSDSGFYLCAWSVLRDGYTFGSGTRLTVV.

The chain joins TRBV30 to TRBJ1-1, with 8 bases matching TRBD1. This CDR3 has 11 residues. Germline V gene data show CDR1 as GTSNPN and CDR2 as SVGIG (reference sequence). Trimming cost V 5 bases and J 5 bases; bases outside gene matches: 1. DNA for the CDR3: TGTGCCTGGGGACAGGGAACTGAAGCTTTCTTT. Residues: CAWGQGTEAFF.

In this sample, this clone turned up once. Other DNA sequences in the same sample also yield this CDR3. The chain has TRBV18 and TRBJ2-7, with D unclear. Trimming left V 3 bases short and J 1 base short, with 7 bases between. The CDR3 runs to 13 residues. Germline assignment: CDR1 KGHSH and CDR2 LQKENI. DNA for the CDR3: TGTGCCAGCTCACCGCCGACATCCTACGAGCAGTACTTC. Protein product: CASSPPTSYEQYF.

This clone has only one observation. The chain links TRBV5-6 to TRBJ2-7; D is possibly TRBD1 (5 bases). This CDR3 contains 15 residues. The ends were cut back, 4 bases at V and 1 base at J, with 15 bases in the middle. Per germline, CDR1 SGHDT and CDR2 YYEEEE. CDR3 nucleotides: TGTGCCAGCAGCCCTCGACAGCTACGGTCCTACGAGCAGTACTTC. Its protein is CASSPRQLRSYEQYF. Complete variable domain (other parts from reference TRBV5-6 and TRBJ2-7): DAGVTQSPTHLIKTRGQQVTLRCSPKSGHDTVSWYQQALGQGPQFIFQYYEEEERQRGNFPDRFSGHQFPNYSSELNVNALLLGDSALYLCASSPRQLRSYEQYFGPGTRLTVT.

The rearrangement joins TRBV7-3 to TRBJ2-5, with D tentatively TRBD1 (6 bases). V gave up 5 bases and J gave up 5 bases, with 12 bases separating them. This CDR3 is built from 13 residues. Per the germline V gene, CDR1 is SGHTA and CDR2 is FQGTGA. CDR3 residues: CASSPGQGETQYF. The CDR3 nucleotides read TGTGCCAGCAGCCCCGGTCAGGGGGAGACCCAGTACTTC. Variable domain in full (rest from reference TRBV7-3 and TRBJ2-5): GAGVSQTPSNKVTEKGKYVELRCDPISGHTALYWYRQSLGQGPEFLIYFQGTGAADDSGLPNDRFFAVRPEGSVSTLKIQRTERGDSAVYLCASSPGQGETQYFGPGTRLLVL.

The V gene is TRBV4-1, the J gene TRBJ1-5; 8 nucleotides line up with TRBD1. In germline, CDR1 is MGHRA, CDR2 YSYEKL. CDR3 length: 16 residues. V lost 0 bases and J lost 4; bases outside the gene matches: 5. This CDR3 is CASSQDMGTGNQPQHF. CDR3 nucleotide sequence: TGCGCCAGCAGCCAAGATATGGGGACAGGAAATCAGCCCCAGCATTTT.

The gene calls are TRBV18 and TRBJ1-1; D gene ambiguous. V was cut by 1 base and J by 0 bases, with 9 bases left in between. Germline V gene data show CDR1 as KGHSH and CDR2 as LQKENI. CDR3 size: 15 residues. In DNA form, the CDR3 reads TGTGCCAGCTCACCACAAAAGGCTCTGAACACTGAAGCTTTCTTT. This translates into CASSPQKALNTEAFF.

This sequence joins TRBV13 and TRBJ2-3; D might be TRBD1 (5 bases). The V gene's germline CDR1 is PRHDT and CDR2 FYEKMQ (reference sequence). The V end was cut by 5 bases, the J end by 6 bases, with 9 bases between. The CDR3 runs to 12 residues. CDR3 amino acids: CASSTDSDTQYF. The CDR3 DNA reads TGTGCCAGCAGCACAGACAGTGATACGCAGTATTTT.

The chain recombines TRBV24-1 with TRBJ1-3; D may be TRBD1 (5 bases). The CDR3 covers 16 residues. Germline V gene lookup returns CDR1 KGHDR and CDR2 SFDVKD. The germline V and J ends were trimmed by 3 bases and 1 base, with 12 bases remaining between them. The CDR3 DNA reads as TGTGCCACCAGTGATCCCCGGGGGAATTCTGGAAACACCATATATTTT. Protein product: CATSDPRGNSGNTIYF.

This chain joins TRBV6-5 and TRBJ1-3; D uncertain. Germline V gene data show CDR1 as MNHEY and CDR2 as SVGAGI. The V gene lost 6 bases and the J gene lost 3 bases, with 12 bases spanning the gap. CDR3 length equals 14 residues. The CDR3 nucleotides read TGTGCCAGCAGGCCCTCAGTGGGTGGAAACACCATATATTTT. Its translation: CASRPSVGGNTIYF.

The chain employs TRBV7-9 and TRBJ1-2; TRBD1 matches at 7 bases. V dropped 3 bases and J dropped 4; count of bases not matched to a gene: 5. Germline CDR1 SEHNR, CDR2 FQNEAQ (reference sequence). The length of the CDR3 is 14 residues. CDR3 loop: CASSLGRGVYGYTF. In nucleotides, the CDR3 is TGTGCCAGCAGCTTGGGCAGGGGGGTCTATGGCTACACCTTC.

The chain links TRBV9 to TRBJ1-1; tentatively, D is TRBD1 (5 bases). From germline, CDR1 is SGDLS and CDR2 YYNGEE. This CDR3 has 14 residues. Trimming cost V 0 bases and J 8 bases, with 14 bases left between them. DNA of the CDR3: TGTGCCAGCAGCGTAGGGGGTGGGGACTCGGAAGCTTTCTTT. This gives the protein CASSVGGGDSEAFF.

The V call is TRBV18, the J call TRBJ1-5; no definite D call. This CDR3 comprises 13 residues. Per germline, CDR1 KGHSH and CDR2 LQKENI. The V end was cut by 1 base, the J end by 8 bases, with 9 bases between. The chain's CDR3 is CASSPQGTEPQHF. The CDR3 DNA follows: TGTGCCAGCTCACCACAGGGAACGGAGCCCCAGCATTTT.

The chain recombines TRBV18 with TRBJ2-5, with a weak D call TRBD1 (6 bases). Between the trimmed V and J ends, which lost 0 bases and 13 bases, there was a span of 9 bases. Germline V gene lookup returns CDR1 KGHSH and CDR2 LQKENI. The CDR3 covers 11 residues. As DNA, the CDR3 is TGTGCCAGCTCACCACCGGGACACATGTACTTC. Translating gives CASSPPGHMYF.

The rearrangement links TRBV20-1 to TRBJ2-5; D unclear. Trimming left V 2 bases short and J 5 bases short, with 6 bases between. The length of the CDR3 is 11 residues. CDR1 and CDR2 (germline): DFQATT, SNEGSKA (reference sequence). CDR3 bases: TGCAGTGCTAGAATGGGGGAGACCCAGTACTTC. Protein product: CSARMGETQYF.

The rearrangement uses TRBV6-5 and TRBJ2-7; 7 bases are shared with TRBD2. Unmatched junction bases numbered 9, after V lost 4 bases and J lost 3 bases. Germline V gives CDR1 MNHEY, CDR2 SVGAGI. The CDR3 is 15 residues long. CDR3 region: CASSFTGLTYYEQYF. As DNA, the CDR3 is TGTGCCAGCAGTTTTACGGGACTAACCTACTACGAGCAGTACTTC.

The chain is built from TRBV13 and TRBJ1-2; possibly TRBD1 for D (5 bases). The germline gives CDR1 PRHDT, CDR2 FYEKMQ (reference sequence). CDR3 length equals 16 residues. The ends were cut back, 7 bases at V and 2 bases at J, with 20 bases in the middle. This CDR3 reads CASTTLGARINYGYTF. For the CDR3, the DNA is TGTGCCAGCACCACCCTAGGGGCCCGTATAAACTATGGCTACACCTTC.

This chain joins TRBV3-1 (or the pseudogene TRBV3-2) and TRBJ1-1, with D perhaps TRBD1 (5 bases). The length of the CDR3 is 15 residues. V was pared by 0 bases and J by 2 bases, with 10 bases between. CDR1 LGHDT and CDR2 YNNKEL come from the germline V gene (reference sequence). The CDR3 reads CASSQENRRNTEAFF. CDR3 DNA sequence: TGTGCCAGCAGCCAAGAAAACAGGAGAAACACTGAAGCTTTCTTT.